Presented here are 31 T cell receptor beta chains from one specimen sequenced in a study of blood T cell repertoires in COVID-19. Clones were read by immunoSEQ multiplex PCR, and TCRdb kept only the in-frame ones, dropping some. Of 190,000 or so clones listed, around four fifths are singletons. Sequenced input: peripheral blood. The receptor source for this set is a man aged 60-69 years with COVID-19, enrolled during active disease.

The V gene is TRBV10-2, the J gene TRBJ1-3; 8 positions match TRBD1. Looked up from germline, CDR1 is WSHSY and CDR2 is SAAADI. V trimming: 0 bases; J trimming: 5 bases; junction bases outside the gene matches: 3. This CDR3 is 15 amino acids long. The CDR3 loop reads CASSESDRVRNTIYF. In DNA form, the CDR3 reads TGCGCCAGCAGTGAGTCGGACAGGGTTAGAAACACCATATATTTT.

The chain links TRBV14 to TRBJ1-6; possibly TRBD1 for D (5 bases). Trimming shortened V by 2 bases and J by 7 bases, and 12 bases separated the two germline ends. This CDR3 is 15 amino acids long. Germline lookup yields CDR1 SGHDN and CDR2 FVKESK. The CDR3 loop reads CASSQRPQENSPLHF. DNA of the CDR3: TGTGCCAGCAGCCAACGACCACAGGAGAATTCACCCCTCCACTTT.

V and J are TRBV11-3 and TRBJ2-1; 12 nucleotides agree with TRBD2. This CDR3 comprises 16 residues. The V and J ends lost 3 bases and 2 bases, in that order; junction bases with no gene match: 2. CDR1 is SGHNT and CDR2 is YENEEA in the germline V gene. CDR3 residues: CASSFGLAGTYNEQFF. The CDR3 DNA follows: TGTGCCAGCAGCTTCGGACTAGCGGGAACCTACAATGAGCAGTTCTTC. Complete variable domain (other parts from reference TRBV11-3 and TRBJ2-1): EAGVVQSPRYKIIEKKQPVAFWCNPISGHNTLYWYLQNLGQGPELLIRYENEEAVDDSQLPKDRFSAERLKGVDSTLKIQPAELGDSAVYLCASSFGLAGTYNEQFFGPGTRLTVL.

This clone occurred a few times. The V gene is TRBV28, the J gene TRBJ1-1; D is ambiguous. Trimming removed 7 bases from V and 4 bases from J, with 13 bases in between. This CDR3 region has 13 residues. Per germline, CDR1 MDHEN and CDR2 SYDVKM. In DNA, the CDR3 is TGTGCCAGCACCCTGCGGCCGACCACTGAAGCTTTCTTT. Protein sequence: CASTLRPTTEAFF. The variable domain in full, with the rest retrieved from reference TRBV28 and TRBJ1-1, is DVKVTQSSRYLVKRTGEKVFLECVQDMDHENMFWYRQDPGLGLRLIYFSYDVKMKEKGDIPEGYSVSREKKERFSLILESASTNQTSMYLCASTLRPTTEAFFGQGTRLTVV.

This clone was found a few times. The chain has TRBV7-6 and TRBJ1-6; D uncertain. The CDR3 is 15 residues long. V was cut by 3 bases and J by 8 bases, with 14 bases left in between. Per germline, CDR1 SGHVS and CDR2 FNYEAQ. The CDR3 sequence: CASSLGNGRDSPLHF. CDR3 in DNA: TGTGCCAGCAGCTTGGGGAATGGGAGGGATTCACCCCTCCACTTT.

The chain has TRBV18 and TRBJ2-1; possibly TRBD1 for D (6 bases). V shed 4 bases and J shed 4 bases, with 14 bases lying between them. Germline CDR1 KGHSH, CDR2 LQKENI. The CDR3 spans 15 residues. Here the CDR3 reads CASSQYSGQYNEQFF. The CDR3 region has the DNA TGTGCCAGCTCACAATATTCAGGACAGTACAATGAGCAGTTCTTC. Using reference TRBV18 and TRBJ2-1 for the parts outside the CDR3, the full variable domain is NAGVMQNPRHLVRRRGQEARLRCSPMKGHSHVYWYRQLPEEGLKFMVYLQKENIIDESGMPKERFSAEFPKEGPSILRIQQVVRGDSAAYFCASSQYSGQYNEQFFGPGTRLTVL.

The V call is TRBV10-2, the J call TRBJ2-7; 8 nucleotides align to TRBD1. Germline V gene data show CDR1 as WSHSY and CDR2 as SAAADI. V gave up 6 bases and J gave up 3 bases; unmatched junction bases: 4. CDR3 length: 13 residues. CDR3 region: CASRPGTGYEQYF. The CDR3 DNA is TGCGCCAGCAGACCCGGGACAGGCTACGAGCAGTACTTC.

This clone was counted a few times. The V and J genes are TRBV5-4 and TRBJ2-1, with D unresolved. V lost 1 base and J 0 bases, leaving 8 bases between the germline ends. The CDR3 spans 15 residues. CDR1 and CDR2 from the germline V gene are SGHNT and YYREEE (reference sequence). In DNA, the CDR3 is TGTGCCAGCAGCTTGCCGGGTAGCTCCTACAATGAGCAGTTCTTC. It specifies CASSLPGSSYNEQFF.

This chain links TRBV25-1 with TRBJ1-6; TRBD1 matches at 8 bases. The CDR3 covers 15 residues. The V gene's germline CDR1 is MGHDK and CDR2 SYGVNS. Unmatched junction bases numbered 4, after V lost 2 bases and J lost 7 bases. The DNA for the CDR3 is TGTGCCAGCAGTGAACAGGGGGCTCGGAATTCACCCCTCCACTTT. Its translation: CASSEQGARNSPLHF.

For the CDR3, the DNA is TGTGCCAGCAGTACCCGGACAGGGATGAACTATGGCTACACCTTC. It specifies CASSTRTGMNYGYTF. V usage is TRBV2 and J usage is TRBJ1-2, with 8 bases identical to TRBD1. Germline V CDR1 and CDR2: SNHLY, FYNNEI. V lost 5 bases, J lost 2 bases, and 7 bases stayed unmatched. The CDR3 covers 15 residues.

The chain uses TRBV5-6 and TRBJ2-3; D might be TRBD1 (5 bases). V lost 2 bases and J 2 bases, leaving 12 bases between the germline ends. This CDR3 spans 15 amino acids. Germline loops: CDR1 SGHDT, CDR2 YYEEEE. The CDR3 nucleotides read TGTGCCAGCAGCTTAGACCCGACAGCCACAGATACGCAGTATTTT. As protein: CASSLDPTATDTQYF.

This chain connects TRBV6-2 or TRBV6-3 to TRBJ1-2; possible D gene TRBD1, 5 bases. CDR1 is MNHEY and CDR2 is SVGEGT in the germline V gene. V lost 2 bases and J lost 8, with 15 bases in between. This CDR3 region has 14 residues. The CDR3 sequence is CASSYGGGIGGYTF. The CDR3 DNA reads TGTGCCAGCAGTTACGGGGGAGGGATTGGAGGCTACACCTTC.

This chain connects TRBV27 to TRBJ2-1; tentatively, D is TRBD2 (6 bases). CDR3 size: 14 residues. Germline V gene lookup returns CDR1 MNHEY and CDR2 SMNVEV (reference sequence). V was clipped by 4 bases and J by 1 base, with 8 bases between them. CDR3 loop: CASSYGGSYNEQFF. The CDR3 bases are TGTGCCAGCAGTTACGGGGGTTCCTACAATGAGCAGTTCTTC.

The chain is built from TRBV18 and TRBJ1-2; TRBD1 aligns across 8 bases. Germline values: CDR1 KGHSH, CDR2 LQKENI. V shed 3 bases and J 2 bases; nucleotides not matched to a gene: 5. The CDR3 spans 15 residues. CDR3 protein: CASSPGTGGNYGYTF. CDR3 coding DNA: TGTGCCAGCTCACCGGGAACAGGGGGAAACTATGGCTACACCTTC.

This sequence joins TRBV2 and TRBJ1-2, with a tentative D call TRBD1 (6 bases). The CDR3 has 14 residues. V was cut by 5 bases and J by 7 bases, with 17 bases left in between. Germline assignment: CDR1 SNHLY and CDR2 FYNNEI. The CDR3 protein is CASSLTGISGGYTF. The CDR3 DNA reads TGTGCCAGCAGTTTAACAGGGATCTCTGGTGGCTACACCTTC. Based on the CDR3 plus reference TRBV2 and TRBJ1-2, the full variable domain is EPEVTQTPSHQVTQMGQEVILRCVPISNHLYFYWYRQILGQKVEFLVSFYNNEISEKSEIFDDQFSVERPDGSNFTLKIRSTKLEDSAMYFCASSLTGISGGYTFGSGTRLTVV.

The V call is TRBV7-3, the J call TRBJ2-3, with 12 bases that match TRBD2. The length of the CDR3 is 17 residues. CDR1 is SGHTA, CDR2 FQGTGA, per germline. V lost 0 bases, J lost 2 bases, and 3 bases stayed unmatched. The CDR3 bases are TGTGCCAGCAGCTTAACCGCTAGCGGGGGGGCCACAGATACGCAGTATTTT. Its translation: CASSLTASGGATDTQYF.

The chain carries TRBV6-5 and TRBJ1-2, with D maybe TRBD1 (5 bases). The CDR3 totals 14 residues. V gave up 2 bases and J gave up 4 bases, with 11 bases separating them. Germline CDR1 and CDR2: MNHEY and SVGAGI. The CDR3 region has the DNA TGTGCCAGCAGTTACACCGACAGATCCTATGGCTACACCTTC. Protein: CASSYTDRSYGYTF.

The table lists this clone with a count of one. The rearrangement links TRBV5-4 to TRBJ1-1; a possible D gene is TRBD1 (5 bases). Looked up from germline, CDR1 is SGHNT and CDR2 is YYREEE (reference sequence). The CDR3 contains 16 residues. V lost 4 bases and J 0 bases, leaving 16 bases between the germline ends. This CDR3 is CASSIDGGTMNTEAFF. CDR3 bases: TGTGCCAGCAGCATTGACGGAGGGACCATGAACACTGAAGCTTTCTTT.

The chain employs TRBV27 and TRBJ1-6; 9 nucleotides agree with TRBD1. CDR1 is MNHEY and CDR2 is SMNVEV in the germline V gene (reference sequence). The CDR3 runs 17 residues. The V and J ends lost 6 bases and 0 bases, in that order; junction bases with no gene match: 6. The CDR3 DNA reads as TGTGCCAGCAGAGGGACAGGGCTTAGCTCCTATAATTCACCCCTCCACTTT. It translates to CASRGTGLSSYNSPLHF.

The rearrangement joins TRBV19 to TRBJ1-5; 8 positions agree with TRBD1. Germline V lookup: CDR1 LNHDA, CDR2 SQIVND (reference sequence). CDR3 length: 17 residues. V lost 3 bases to trimming and J lost 1 base; unmatched junction nucleotides: 8. CDR3 bases: TGTGCCAGTAGTATCTGGCAGGGGGCGTCGAGCAATCAGCCCCAGCATTTT. The encoded protein is CASSIWQGASSNQPQHF.

V gene TRBV3-1 (or the pseudogene TRBV3-2) combines with J gene TRBJ1-1; maybe TRBD1 (5 bases). This CDR3 is 13 amino acids long. Germline V gene lookup returns CDR1 LGHDT and CDR2 YNNKEL (reference sequence). V was pared by 5 bases and J by 0 bases, with 7 bases between. Here the CDR3 reads CASSKGLNTEAFF. For the CDR3, the DNA is TGTGCCAGCAGCAAGGGGCTGAACACTGAAGCTTTCTTT.

This chain connects TRBV27 to TRBJ2-2, with 7 bases matching TRBD1. This CDR3 contains 18 residues. From germline, CDR1 is MNHEY and CDR2 SMNVEV (reference sequence). J gave up 3 bases and V 4 bases, and 14 bases lay outside the gene matches. The DNA for the CDR3 is TGTGCCAGCAGTTCACCCTTCTCGACAGGGAAGGACACCGGGGAGCTGTTTTTT. It specifies CASSSPFSTGKDTGELFF.

The V call is TRBV3-1 (or the pseudogene TRBV3-2), the J call TRBJ1-5; TRBD1 might be the D (6 bases). This CDR3 has 18 amino acids. Germline values: CDR1 LGHDT, CDR2 YNNKEL (reference sequence). Between the trimmed V and J ends, which lost 4 bases and 0 bases, there was a span of 19 bases. The DNA of the CDR3 is TGTGCCAGCAGCCCTGGCCTCCCGGGACACCTTAGCAATCAGCCCCAGCATTTT. Encoded protein: CASSPGLPGHLSNQPQHF.

The chain has TRBV20-1 and TRBJ2-5; 9 positions match TRBD2. CDR1 is DFQATT, CDR2 SNEGSKA, per germline (reference sequence). The V segment lost 7 bases and the J segment 4 bases; nucleotides outside the gene matches: 1. CDR3 length: 11 residues. DNA of the CDR3: TGCAGTGGCGGGGGGGGAGAGACCCAGTACTTC. Translated: CSGGGGETQYF.

The CDR3 DNA reads as TGTGCCAGCAGCCAATGGACAGGGAGGGGAGATACGCAGTATTTT. It encodes CASSQWTGRGDTQYF. V gene TRBV7-3 combines with J gene TRBJ2-3; D is perhaps TRBD1 (8 bases). Deletions cut 5 bases from V and 5 bases from J, with 17 bases between. The germline V gene has CDR1 SGHTA and CDR2 FQGTGA. This CDR3 spans 15 amino acids.

This chain connects TRBV28 to TRBJ2-7, with 9 bases that match TRBD1. This CDR3 comprises 14 residues. The ends lost 6 bases at V and 4 bases at J; junction bases unmatched: 7. Germline-derived CDR1 and CDR2 are MDHEN and SYDVKM. DNA for the CDR3: TGTGCCAGCAGGACCGGGACAGGGAATTACGAGCAGTACTTC. Translation gives CASRTGTGNYEQYF.

The chain is built from TRBV10-3 and TRBJ2-1; 7 nucleotides agree with TRBD2. CDR3 length: 15 residues. Germline loops: CDR1 ENHRY, CDR2 SYGVKD. V was clipped by 6 bases and J by 1 base; unmatched bases: 6. This chain's CDR3 is CAIRPSGSSYNEQFF. The DNA of the CDR3 is TGTGCCATCAGGCCTAGCGGATCTTCCTACAATGAGCAGTTCTTC.

This clone came up once. The chain employs TRBV30 and TRBJ1-2; D call uncertain. The V gene lost 2 bases and the J gene lost 1 base, with 2 bases spanning the gap. CDR1 and CDR2 (germline): GTSNPN, SVGIG (reference sequence). CDR3 size: 11 residues. CDR3 residues: CAWSLNYGYTF. The DNA of the CDR3 is TGTGCCTGGAGTCTTAACTATGGCTACACCTTC.

This CDR3 is CASSEPPDGGQGRNTIYF. The CDR3 DNA reads TGTGCCAGCAGTGAACCCCCCGATGGGGGACAGGGTAGAAACACCATATATTTT. This chain uses TRBV6-1 with TRBJ1-3; 9 bases align to TRBD1. Germline V lookup: CDR1 MNHNS, CDR2 SASEGT. The V gene end was trimmed by 2 bases and the J gene end by 5 bases; junction bases not matched to a gene: 13. There are 18 residues in the CDR3.

The V call is TRBV9, the J call TRBJ1-5; a weak D match, TRBD1 (5 bases). With 0 bases removed from V and 3 bases from J, the gap between germline ends came to 10 bases. The CDR3 totals 15 residues. CDR1 is SGDLS, CDR2 YYNGEE, per germline. The CDR3 sequence: CASSVEAGFNQPQHF. The CDR3 nucleotides are TGTGCCAGCAGCGTAGAGGCAGGGTTCAATCAGCCCCAGCATTTT.

The chain is built from TRBV27 and TRBJ1-5; 8 bases are a match to TRBD1. Losses at the gene ends were 3 bases for V and 5 bases for J; bases not matched to a gene: 6. The germline CDR1 and CDR2 sequences are MNHEY and SMNVEV (reference sequence). The CDR3 has 15 residues. The CDR3 DNA reads TGTGCCAGCAGTTTCGGCACAGGGGGATATCAGCCCCAGCATTTT. This gives the protein CASSFGTGGYQPQHF.